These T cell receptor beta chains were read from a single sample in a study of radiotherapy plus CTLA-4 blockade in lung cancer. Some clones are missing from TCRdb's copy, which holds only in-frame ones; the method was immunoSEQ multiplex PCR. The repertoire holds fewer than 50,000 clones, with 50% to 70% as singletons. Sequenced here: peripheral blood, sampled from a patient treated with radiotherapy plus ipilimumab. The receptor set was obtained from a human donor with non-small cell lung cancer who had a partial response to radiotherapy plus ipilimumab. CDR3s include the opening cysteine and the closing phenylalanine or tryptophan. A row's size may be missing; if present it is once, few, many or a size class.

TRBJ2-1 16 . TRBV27 CASSLSLGGSYNEQFF
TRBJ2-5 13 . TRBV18 CASSPSDQETQYF
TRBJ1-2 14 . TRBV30 CAWNEQGSNYGYTF
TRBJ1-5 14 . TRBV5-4 CASSLGGNNQPQHF
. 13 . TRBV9 CASSVLEGSEQYF
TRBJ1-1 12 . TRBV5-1 CASSLTTGDAFF
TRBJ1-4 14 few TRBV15 CATSRGQTNEKLFF
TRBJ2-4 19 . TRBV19 CASSIGVKGGGKAKNIQYF
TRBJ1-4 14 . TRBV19 CASSITWAGEKLFF
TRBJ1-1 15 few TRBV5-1 CASSSLGQGNTEAFF
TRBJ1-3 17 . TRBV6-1 CASSAPSRRSAGNTIYF
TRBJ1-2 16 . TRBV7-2 CASSPGIGGMGYGYTF
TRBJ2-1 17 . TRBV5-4 CASSRPTGGATYNEQFF
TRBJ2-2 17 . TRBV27 CASSLFRGLAGDGELFF
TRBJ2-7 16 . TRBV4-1 CASSQEPVGAGYEQYF
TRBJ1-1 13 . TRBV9 CASSVGAYTEAFF
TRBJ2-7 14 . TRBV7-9 CASSRTGKEHEQYF
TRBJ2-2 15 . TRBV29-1 CSVTRTGTNTGELFF
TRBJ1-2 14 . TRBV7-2 CASSFLTASYGYTF
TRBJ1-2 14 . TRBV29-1 CSVGQGSSNYGYTF
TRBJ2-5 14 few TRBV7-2 CASSLVPYQETQYF
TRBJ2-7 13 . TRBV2 CASGEDRAYEQYF
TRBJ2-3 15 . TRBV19 CASSGLAQGTDTQYF
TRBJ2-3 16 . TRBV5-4 CASSRGLAGVTDTQYF
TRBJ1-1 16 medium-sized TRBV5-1 CASSPLWGGVGTEAFF
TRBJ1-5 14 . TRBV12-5 CASARGDSNQPQHF
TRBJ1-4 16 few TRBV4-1 CASSQDRAATHEKLFF